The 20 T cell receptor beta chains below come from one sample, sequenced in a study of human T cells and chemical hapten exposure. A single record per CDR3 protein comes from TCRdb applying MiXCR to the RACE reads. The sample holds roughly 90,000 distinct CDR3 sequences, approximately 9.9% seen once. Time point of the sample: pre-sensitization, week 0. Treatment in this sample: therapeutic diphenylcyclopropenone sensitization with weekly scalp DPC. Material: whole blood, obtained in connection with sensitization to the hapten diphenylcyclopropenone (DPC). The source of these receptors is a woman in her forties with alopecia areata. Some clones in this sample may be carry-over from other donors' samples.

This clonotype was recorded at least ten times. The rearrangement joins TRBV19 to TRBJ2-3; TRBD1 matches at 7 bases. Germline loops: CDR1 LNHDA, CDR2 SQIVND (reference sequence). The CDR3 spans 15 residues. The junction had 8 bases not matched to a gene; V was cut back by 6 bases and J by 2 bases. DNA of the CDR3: TGTGCCAGTAGATTAGGACAGGCGAACACAGATACGCAGTATTTT. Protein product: CASRLGQANTDTQYF.

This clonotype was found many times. The chain's CDR3 is CASSSLEGGNYEQYF. CDR3 nucleotides: TGTGCCAGCAGCTCCCTGGAGGGGGGGAACTACGAGCAGTACTTC. The chain joins TRBV11-2 to TRBJ2-7, with D perhaps matching TRBD2 (7 bases). The germline CDR1 and CDR2 sequences are SGHAT and FQNNGV. The length of the CDR3 is 15 residues. V was cut by 4 bases and J by 3 bases, with 16 bases left in between.

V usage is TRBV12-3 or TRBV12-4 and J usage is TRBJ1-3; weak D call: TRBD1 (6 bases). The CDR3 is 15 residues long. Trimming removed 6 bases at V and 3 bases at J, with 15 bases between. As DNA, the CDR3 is TGTGCCAGCAGCCAAAGAACAGGGCTTGGAAACACCATATATTTT. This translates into CASSQRTGLGNTIYF.

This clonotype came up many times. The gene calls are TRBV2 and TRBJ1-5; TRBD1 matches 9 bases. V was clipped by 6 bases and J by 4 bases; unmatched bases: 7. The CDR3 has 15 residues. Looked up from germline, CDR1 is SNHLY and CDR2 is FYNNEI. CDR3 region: CASREQGATNQPQHF. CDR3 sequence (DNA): TGTGCCAGCAGGGAACAGGGGGCTACAAATCAGCCCCAGCATTTT.

The CDR3 DNA reads as TGTGCCAGCAGTCGTAGGGCGGGCTACGAGCAGTACTTC. This codes for CASSRRAGYEQYF. The chain joins TRBV9 to TRBJ2-7; D might be TRBD2 (5 bases). The V and J ends lost 5 bases and 3 bases respectively, with 12 bases between them. Germline CDR1 is SGDLS and CDR2 is YYNGEE. This CDR3 contains 13 residues.

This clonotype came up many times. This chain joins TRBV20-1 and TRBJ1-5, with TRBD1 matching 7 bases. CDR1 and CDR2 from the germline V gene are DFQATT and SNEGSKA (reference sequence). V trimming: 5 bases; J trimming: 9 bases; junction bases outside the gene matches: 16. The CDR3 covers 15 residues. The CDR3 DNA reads TGCAGTGCTTCCTCGACAGGGTCAGCGCTTGGGCCCCAGCATTTT. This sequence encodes CSASSTGSALGPQHF.

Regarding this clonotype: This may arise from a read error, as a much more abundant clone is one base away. CDR3 sequence reads: CVWLPASPGTKDGYTF. As DNA, the CDR3 is TGTGTCTGGCTCCCCGCTTCCCCCGGGACCAAGGATGGCTACACCTTC. The chain carries TRBV30 and TRBJ1-2; D may be TRBD1 (5 bases). Germline CDR1 and CDR2: GTSNPN and SVGIG (reference sequence). The CDR3 has 16 amino acids.

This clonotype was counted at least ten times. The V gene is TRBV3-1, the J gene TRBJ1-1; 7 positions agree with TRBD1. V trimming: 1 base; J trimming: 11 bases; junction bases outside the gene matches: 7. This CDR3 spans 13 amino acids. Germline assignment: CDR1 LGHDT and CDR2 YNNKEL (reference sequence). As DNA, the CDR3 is TGTGCCAGCAGCCAAGCGGGCGGGACAGACGCTTTCTTT. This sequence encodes CASSQAGGTDAFF.

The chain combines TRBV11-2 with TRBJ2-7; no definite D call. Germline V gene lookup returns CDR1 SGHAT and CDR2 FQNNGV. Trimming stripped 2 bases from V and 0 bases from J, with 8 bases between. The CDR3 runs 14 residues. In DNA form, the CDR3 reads TGTGCCAGCAGCTTAATTGGCAGCTCCTACGAGCAGTACTTC. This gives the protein CASSLIGSSYEQYF.

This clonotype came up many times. This CDR3 reads CSAAKAGDTDTQYF. The DNA of the CDR3 is TGCAGTGCCGCCAAGGCGGGGGACACAGATACGCAGTATTTT. V and J are TRBV20-1 and TRBJ2-3, with 7 bases that match TRBD2. The CDR3 is 14 residues long. CDR1 and CDR2 from the germline V gene are DFQATT and SNEGSKA (reference sequence). V lost 6 bases and J lost 2; bases outside the gene matches: 8.

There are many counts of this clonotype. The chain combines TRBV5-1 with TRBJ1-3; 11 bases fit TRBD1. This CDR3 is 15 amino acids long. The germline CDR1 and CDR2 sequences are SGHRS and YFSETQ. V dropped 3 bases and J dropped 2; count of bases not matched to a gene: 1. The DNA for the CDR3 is TGCGCCAGCAGCTCGGGACAGGGGGCTGGAAACACCATATATTTT. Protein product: CASSSGQGAGNTIYF.

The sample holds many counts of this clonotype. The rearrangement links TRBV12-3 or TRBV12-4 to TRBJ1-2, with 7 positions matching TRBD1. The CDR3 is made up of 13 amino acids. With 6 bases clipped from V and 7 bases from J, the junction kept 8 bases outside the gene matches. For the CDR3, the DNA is TGTGCCAGCAGCCAGGGGGGCGGTAGTGGCTACACCTTC. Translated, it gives CASSQGGGSGYTF.

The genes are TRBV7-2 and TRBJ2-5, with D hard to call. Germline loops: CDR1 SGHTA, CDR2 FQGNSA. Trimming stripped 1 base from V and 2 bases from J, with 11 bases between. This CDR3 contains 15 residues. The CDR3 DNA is TGTGCCAGCAGCTTAGGGTTCCTTAGTCAAGAGACCCAGTACTTC. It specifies CASSLGFLSQETQYF.

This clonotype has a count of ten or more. The CDR3 nucleotides read TGCAGTGCCCGGCAGGCTTTGTGGGGTAGCAATCAGCCCCAGCATTTT. Residues: CSARQALWGSNQPQHF. This chain connects TRBV20-1 to TRBJ1-5; the D is unclear. The length of the CDR3 is 16 residues. The V and J ends lost 6 bases and 0 bases respectively, with 18 bases between them. CDR1 DFQATT and CDR2 SNEGSKA come from the germline V gene (reference sequence).

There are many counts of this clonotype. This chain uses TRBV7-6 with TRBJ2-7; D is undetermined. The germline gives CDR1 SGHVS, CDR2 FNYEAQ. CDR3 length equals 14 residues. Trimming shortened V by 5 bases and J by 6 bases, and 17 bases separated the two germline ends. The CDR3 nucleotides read TGTGCCAGCAGCCCATCTGGCATGATCCGCGAGCAGTACTTC. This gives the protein CASSPSGMIREQYF.

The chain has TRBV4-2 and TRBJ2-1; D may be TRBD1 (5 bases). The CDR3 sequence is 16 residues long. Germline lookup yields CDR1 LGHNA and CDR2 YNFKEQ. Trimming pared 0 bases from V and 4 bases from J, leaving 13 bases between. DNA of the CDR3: TGTGCCAGCAGCCAAGATGGGGCAGGAACTTACAATGAGCAGTTCTTC. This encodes CASSQDGAGTYNEQFF.

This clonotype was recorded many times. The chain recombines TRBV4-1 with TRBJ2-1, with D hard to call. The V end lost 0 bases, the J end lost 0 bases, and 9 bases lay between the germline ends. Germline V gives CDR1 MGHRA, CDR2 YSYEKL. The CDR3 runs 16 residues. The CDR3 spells CASSQDLPSSYNEQFF. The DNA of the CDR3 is TGCGCCAGCAGCCAAGATCTGCCCAGCTCCTACAATGAGCAGTTCTTC.

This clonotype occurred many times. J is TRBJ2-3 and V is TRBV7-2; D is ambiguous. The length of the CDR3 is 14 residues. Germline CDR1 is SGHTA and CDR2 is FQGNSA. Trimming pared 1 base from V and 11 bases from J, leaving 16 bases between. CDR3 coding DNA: TGTGCCAGCAGCTTAGGAGAGACGTGGGGTCTGCAGTATTTT. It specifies CASSLGETWGLQYF.

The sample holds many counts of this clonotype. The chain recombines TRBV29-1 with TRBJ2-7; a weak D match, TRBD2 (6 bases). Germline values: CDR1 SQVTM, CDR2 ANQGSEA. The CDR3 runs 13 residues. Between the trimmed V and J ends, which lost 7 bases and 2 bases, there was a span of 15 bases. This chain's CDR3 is CSAYGWGAYEQYF. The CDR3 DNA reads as TGCAGCGCCTACGGATGGGGGGCCTACGAGCAGTACTTC.

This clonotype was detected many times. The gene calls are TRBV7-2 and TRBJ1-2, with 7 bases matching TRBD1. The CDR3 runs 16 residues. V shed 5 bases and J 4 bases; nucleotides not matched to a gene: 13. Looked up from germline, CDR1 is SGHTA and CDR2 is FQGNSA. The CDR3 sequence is CASSPQWVGGPYGYTF. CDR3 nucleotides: TGTGCCAGCAGCCCCCAATGGGTAGGGGGCCCCTATGGCTACACCTTC.